These 2 T cell receptor beta chains originate from one sample sequenced in a study of T cell responses to AZD1222 COVID-19 vaccine. Clones were read by immunoSEQ multiplex PCR, and TCRdb kept only the in-frame ones, dropping some. The sample holds more than 150,000 clones, 87% seen once. Specimen: peripheral blood, collected 28 days after the second AZD1222 dose. Every receptor here comes from an adult who received the AZD1222 COVID-19 vaccine.

In this sample, this clone turned up a few times. This chain connects TRBV6-2 or TRBV6-3 to TRBJ2-4; D call uncertain. V was cut by 0 bases and J by 6 bases, with 12 bases left in between. Germline loops: CDR1 MNHEY, CDR2 SVGEGT. There are 15 residues in the CDR3. CDR3 nucleotide sequence: TGTGCCAGCAGTTACTCGAGACTCCGATCAAACATTCAGTACTTC. Its protein product is CASSYSRLRSNIQYF.

This clone showed up many times. The rearrangement links TRBV4-3 to TRBJ1-6; no definite D call. V lost 1 base and J lost 9, with 10 bases in between. There are 14 residues in the CDR3. Germline CDR1 LGHNA, CDR2 YSLEER. The CDR3 DNA follows: TGCGCCAGCAGCCAAGCAGGCGCCGCTTCACCCCTCCACTTT. Residues: CASSQAGAASPLHF.